This T cell receptor (beta chain) was observed in a study of control samples from healthy donors and cancer patients. Libraries were prepared by immunoSEQ multiplex PCR; TCRdb keeps only in-frame clonotypes and omits some of them. The data show about 82,000 clones, around 94% seen once. Sequencing was performed on blood. The TCR comes from a woman under 30 in good health.

Here the CDR3 DNA reads TGTGCCAGCAGTGACTTCCCAGGGGGCGCTGATCAGCCCCAGCATTTT. This gives the protein CASSDFPGGADQPQHF. The chain is built from TRBV2 and TRBJ1-5, with TRBD1 identical over 8 bases. This CDR3 spans 16 amino acids. Germline CDR1 reads SNHLY; CDR2 reads FYNNEI. V lost 3 bases, J lost 5 bases, and 9 bases stayed unmatched.